One and the same sample provided the 24 T cell receptor beta chains below, sequenced in a study of blood T cells in healthy people across ages (dated by TCRdb to the mid-2010s). Libraries were built with 5' RACE. These reads were obtained on an Illumina HiSeq 2500. A second roughly 6 to 11 cycle PCR used a sample-barcoded 5' primer and a J-beta primer mix. Using fastp at Q25 and MiXCR, TCRdb reprocessed the public reads and kept productive beta chains. Each entry is one CDR3 protein sequence, shown with its most common DNA and genes. For this sample there are about 1.1 million distinct CDR3 sequences; 35% to 40% appear just once. 10% to 15% of the sample is taken by the ten largest. The sequencing input was blood. Every receptor here comes from a man between 18 and 29 years old in good health.

The chain has TRBV5-5 and TRBJ1-4; possible D gene TRBD1, 5 bases. CDR1 and CDR2 (germline): SGHKS, YYEKEE (reference sequence). Trimming stripped 7 bases from V and 3 bases from J, with 16 bases between. The CDR3 is made up of 15 amino acids. CDR3 residues: CASGREGAANEKLFF. The CDR3, as DNA: TGTGCCAGCGGAAGGGAAGGGGCGGCTAATGAAAAACTGTTTTTT.

This clonotype has a handful of counts. The chain employs TRBV20-1 and TRBJ1-6; D unresolved. The CDR3 loop spans 12 amino acids. V was pared by 8 bases and J by 8 bases, with 13 bases between. Germline CDR1 DFQATT, CDR2 SNEGSKA (reference sequence). The CDR3 DNA sequence: TGCAGTATAGGACCGTCCGATTCACCCCTCCACTTT. Amino acids: CSIGPSDSPLHF.

The CDR3: CASSYSIMGWQGTHYEQYF. The CDR3 DNA is TGTGCCAGCAGCTATTCAATCATGGGGTGGCAGGGTACCCACTACGAGCAGTACTTC. The chain joins TRBV7-8 to TRBJ2-7, with D tentatively TRBD1 (5 bases). The ends were cut back, 4 bases at V and 3 bases at J, with 28 bases in the middle. Germline V gene data show CDR1 as SGHVS and CDR2 as FQNEAQ. The CDR3 length is 19 residues.

The CDR3 loop is CASSFAGGVSSYEQYF. CDR3 nucleotide sequence: TGTGCCAGCAGCTTTGCAGGGGGCGTCAGCTCCTACGAGCAGTACTTC. The chain is built from TRBV7-8 and TRBJ2-7; TRBD1 agrees at 8 bases. Germline-derived CDR1 and CDR2 are SGHVS and FQNEAQ. The J segment lost 0 bases and the V segment lost 3 bases, leaving 7 bases of the junction unmatched. The CDR3 sequence is 16 residues long.

This clonotype was counted only a few times. The CDR3 is CAIPSGTGELINSGANVLTF. The CDR3 region has the DNA TGTGCCATTCCATCCGGGACAGGGGAACTAATAAACTCTGGGGCCAACGTCCTGACTTTC. This chain links TRBV10-3 with TRBJ2-6, with TRBD1 matching over 10 bases. Trimming removed 9 bases from V and 0 bases from J; junction bases left unmatched: 17. The CDR3 is 20 amino acids. CDR1 and CDR2 from the germline V gene are ENHRY and SYGVKD.

Worth noting for this clonotype: Because the CDR3 is missing its conserved closing phenylalanine or tryptophan, this is likely a read error. The rearrangement joins TRBV20-1 to TRBJ2-7, with TRBD2 matching over 7 bases. The CDR3 covers 15 residues. Germline loops: CDR1 DFQATT, CDR2 SNEGSKA (reference sequence). The V segment lost 3 bases and the J segment 2 bases; nucleotides outside the gene matches: 10. CDR3 sequence: CSASPLAGEPYEQYL. CDR3 nucleotides: TGCAGTGCTAGTCCCTTAGCGGGCGAACCCTACGAGCAGTACTTA.

This clonotype was seen a few times. The chain links TRBV3-1 to TRBJ1-2; TRBD1 is a possible D gene (5 bases). V was cut by 3 bases and J by 6 bases, with 11 bases left in between. Germline V CDR1 and CDR2: LGHDT, YNNKEL (reference sequence). CDR3 length: 13 amino acids. The CDR3 nucleotides read TGTGCCAGCAGCCATGGGGCTTACGATGGCTACACCTTC. It encodes CASSHGAYDGYTF.

Note on this clonotype: A read error is possible here, since a much larger clone lies one base away. The CDR3 is CASSLEVGGYEQYF. Written as DNA, the CDR3 is TGTGCCAGCAGCTTAGAGGTAGGGGGCTACGAGCAGTACTTC. This chain links TRBV13 with TRBJ2-7, with a tentative D call TRBD1 (6 bases). With 1 base removed from V and 3 bases from J, the gap between germline ends came to 10 bases. Germline V gene sequence: CDR1 PRHDT, CDR2 FYEKMQ (reference sequence). CDR3 length: 14 residues.

In its sample, this clonotype was seen many times. V usage is TRBV10-3 and J usage is TRBJ2-1; the match to TRBD1 covers 9 bases. Germline assignment: CDR1 ENHRY and CDR2 SYGVKD. There are 16 residues in the CDR3. With 6 bases clipped from V and 4 bases from J, the junction kept 10 bases outside the gene matches. The CDR3 spells CAIRSSTGGAYNEQFF. The CDR3 DNA reads as TGTGCCATCAGATCATCCACAGGGGGCGCGTACAATGAGCAGTTCTTC.

This sequence joins TRBV6-2 or TRBV6-3 and TRBJ1-5; tentative D call: TRBD1 (5 bases). Germline values: CDR1 MNHEY, CDR2 SVGEGT. Trimming left V 5 bases short and J 0 bases short, with 20 bases between. The CDR3 has 18 amino acids. The CDR3 DNA reads TGTGCCAGCAGTGACCGGGACGGAGGACCCTATAGCAATCAGCCCCAGCATTTT. As protein: CASSDRDGGPYSNQPQHF.

The V call is TRBV5-1, the J call TRBJ1-1; no definite D call. The CDR3 covers 16 residues. The V end lost 0 bases, the J end lost 2 bases, and 14 bases lay between the germline ends. Germline assignment: CDR1 SGHRS and CDR2 YFSETQ. The CDR3 nucleotides read TGCGCCAGCAGCTTGGGGCCAGTCGGACCAAACACTGAAGCTTTCTTT. It is translated as CASSLGPVGPNTEAFF. Together with reference TRBV5-1 and TRBJ1-1, the CDR3 gives the full variable domain: KAGVTQTPRYLIKTRGQQVTLSCSPISGHRSVSWYQQTPGQGLQFLFEYFSETQRNKGNFPGRFSGRQFSNSRSEMNVSTLELGDSALYLCASSLGPVGPNTEAFFGQGTRLTVV.

This clonotype was found a few times. V gene TRBV9 combines with J gene TRBJ2-6; no reliable D call. The V gene lost 6 bases and the J gene lost 2 bases, with 12 bases spanning the gap. The germline V gene has CDR1 SGDLS and CDR2 YYNGEE. The CDR3 consists of 15 residues. The CDR3 spells CASNNQQPGANVLTF. The CDR3 bases are TGTGCCAGCAACAACCAGCAACCTGGGGCCAACGTCCTGACTTTC.

In the case of this clonotype: A much larger clone lies one base from this, so it may be a read error. The rearrangement uses TRBV10-3 and TRBJ2-3; D is unresolved. The CDR3 sequence is 13 residues long. The germline CDR1 and CDR2 sequences are ENHRY and SYGVKD. In DNA form, the CDR3 reads TGTGCCATCAGGACGGTAGACACAGATGCGCAGTATTTT. Encoded protein: CAIRTVDTDAQYF.

Details on this clonotype: Sequence at one end of the junction differs from germline and may be a read error. The genes are TRBV9 and TRBJ1-6, with D tentatively TRBD1 (5 bases). This CDR3 contains 18 residues. The germline V gene encodes CDR1 SGDLS and CDR2 YYNGEE. DNA of the CDR3: TGTGCCGGCAGCGTTCTGGCAGGGTCCCCCTCCTATAATTCACCCCTCCACTTT. Amino acid sequence: CAGSVLAGSPSYNSPLHF.

The table lists this clonotype with a few counts. This chain uses TRBV4-3 with TRBJ2-1; D remains unclear. Germline values: CDR1 LGHNA, CDR2 YSLEER. V was shortened by 0 bases and J by 4 bases, with 10 bases between the two germline ends. This CDR3 contains 15 residues. Here the CDR3 reads CASSQDLGPYNEQFF. The CDR3 DNA is TGCGCCAGCAGCCAAGATTTGGGCCCATACAATGAGCAGTTCTTC.

The chain has TRBV7-9 and TRBJ2-3; 7 positions match TRBD1. Germline assignment: CDR1 SEHNR and CDR2 FQNEAQ (reference sequence). V shed 3 bases, J shed 1 base, and the junction held 4 bases outside the gene matches. CDR3 length: 15 amino acids. The CDR3 nucleotides are TGTGCCAGCAGCTTTGCCGGGACAGGCACAGATACGCAGTATTTT. Translating it yields CASSFAGTGTDTQYF.

The chain combines TRBV20-1 with TRBJ1-5; TRBD1 is a possible D gene (5 bases). With 0 bases removed from V and 0 bases from J, the gap between germline ends came to 15 bases. Germline loops: CDR1 DFQATT, CDR2 SNEGSKA (reference sequence). This CDR3 contains 17 residues. The DNA for the CDR3 is TGCAGTGCTAGAGATAATTTCGTGGGGGATAGCAATCAGCCCCAGCATTTT. Translated, it gives CSARDNFVGDSNQPQHF.

This clonotype was seen a few times. The V gene is TRBV11-1, the J gene TRBJ1-4, with a weak D call TRBD1 (6 bases). CDR3 length: 13 residues. The V end was cut by 5 bases, the J end by 8 bases, with 12 bases between. Germline CDR1 reads SGHAT; CDR2 reads FQDESV (reference sequence). The CDR3 is CASSRGPTEKLFF. In DNA, the CDR3 is TGTGCCAGCAGCCGGGGGCCTACCGAAAAACTGTTTTTT.

The chain uses TRBV6-1 and TRBJ2-1, with D hard to call. The CDR3 sequence is 13 residues long. V was clipped by 2 bases and J by 5 bases, with 7 bases between them. CDR1 MNHNS and CDR2 SASEGT come from the germline V gene. The CDR3, as DNA: TGTGCCAGCAGTGAATCTGGTAACAATGAGCAGTTCTTC. This codes for CASSESGNNEQFF.

The rearrangement links TRBV10-3 to TRBJ1-1; unclear D gene. The CDR3 has 13 residues. CDR1 is ENHRY and CDR2 is SYGVKD in the germline V gene. Trimming removed 5 bases at V and 0 bases at J, with 7 bases between. CDR3 sequence (DNA): TGTGCCATCAGTCCGGAGATGAACACTGAAGCTTTCTTT. Its protein is CAISPEMNTEAFF.

The J gene is TRBJ1-4, the V gene TRBV7-9; no firm D call. V lost 4 bases and J lost 0, with 15 bases in between. CDR3 length: 17 residues. Germline V CDR1 and CDR2: SEHNR, FQNEAQ (reference sequence). DNA for the CDR3: TGTGCCAGCAGCTGGGGATCCGGGCCCCCAACTAATGAAAAACTGTTTTTT. The encoded protein is CASSWGSGPPTNEKLFF.

This clonotype was detected a few times. The rearrangement uses TRBV6-6 and TRBJ1-2; D is undetermined. The V end lost 7 bases, the J end lost 5 bases, and 20 bases lay between the germline ends. The germline gives CDR1 MNHNY, CDR2 SVGAGI (reference sequence). The CDR3 sequence is 15 residues long. CDR3 DNA: TGTGCCAGCACTATGGAGGGTTCCGCCTCTTATGGCTACACCTTC. It yields the protein CASTMEGSASYGYTF.

The table lists this clonotype with a few counts. V is TRBV20-1 and J is TRBJ1-5; 7 nucleotides line up with TRBD1. This CDR3 region has 13 residues. The V gene's germline CDR1 is DFQATT and CDR2 SNEGSKA (reference sequence). With 4 bases clipped from V and 7 bases from J, the junction kept 7 bases outside the gene matches. The CDR3 DNA reads as TGCAGTGCTACCAGAGGGGGCGAGCAGCCCCAGCATTTT. This encodes CSATRGGEQPQHF.

Comments on this clonotype: A much larger clone sits a single nucleotide away, making a read error possible. The chain joins TRBV4-2 to TRBJ2-1; D is perhaps TRBD2 (5 bases). The J call is uncertain, as TRBJ2-7 better fits the DNA end. CDR3 length: 16 amino acids. Germline loops: CDR1 LGHNA, CDR2 YNFKEQ. DNA of the CDR3: TGTGCCAGCAGCCAAGATAAAACGGCTAGCTCAAATGAGCAGTACTTC. The encoded protein is CASSQDKTASSNEQYF.